This T cell receptor (beta chain) came from a study of T cells in Graves' hyperthyroidism and ophthalmopathy. RNA transcripts gave rise to amplified TCR beta CDR3 regions. TCR CDR3 regions were first amplified by RT-PCR with HTBI primers. MiXCR, run by TCRdb on the multiplex PCR reads, gives a single entry per CDR3 protein. The sample records 90,000 to 120,000 distinct CDR3 sequences, roughly 15% being singletons. Findings of the study overall: Stable hyperthyroidism was separated from ophthalmopathy by a model based on 13 V-J features.

Reasons for excluding patients were uncontrolled infection, other autoimmune disease, pregnancy or lactation. Clinical symptoms, serum thyroxine, TRAb, thyroid ultrasound and orbital computed tomography informed diagnoses. Turning to this clonotype: Its cognate antigen is unknown.

There are 13 residues in the CDR3. Trimming took 6 bases from V and 5 from J; bases not matched to a gene: 5. Germline values: CDR1 MNHNS, CDR2 SASEGT. Sequencing was done on a sample of blood. V usage is TRBV6-1 and J usage is TRBJ2-5; 8 bases fit TRBD2. The TCR was taken from a woman aged 45-59 years with Graves' hyperthyroidism. CDR3 sequence reads: CASRRTSSETQYF. In nucleotides, the CDR3 is TGTGCCAGCAGAAGGACTAGCAGCGAGACCCAGTACTTC.